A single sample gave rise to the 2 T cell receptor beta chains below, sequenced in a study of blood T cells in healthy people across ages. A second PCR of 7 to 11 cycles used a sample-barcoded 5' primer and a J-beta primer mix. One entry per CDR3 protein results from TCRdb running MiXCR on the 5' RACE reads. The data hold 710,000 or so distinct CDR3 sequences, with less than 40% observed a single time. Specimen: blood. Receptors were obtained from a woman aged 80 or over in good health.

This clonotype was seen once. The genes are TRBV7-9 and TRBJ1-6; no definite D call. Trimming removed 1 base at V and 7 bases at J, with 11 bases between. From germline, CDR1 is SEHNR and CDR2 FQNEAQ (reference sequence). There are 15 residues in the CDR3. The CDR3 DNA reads TGTGCCAGCAGCTTAGTTACGGCGGCGAATTCACCCCTCCACTTT. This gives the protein CASSLVTAANSPLHF.

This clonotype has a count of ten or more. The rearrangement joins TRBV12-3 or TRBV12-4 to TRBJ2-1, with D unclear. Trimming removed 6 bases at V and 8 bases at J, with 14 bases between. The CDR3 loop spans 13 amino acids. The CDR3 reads CASSKLPTDEQFF. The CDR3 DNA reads TGTGCCAGCAGCAAGTTGCCTACGGATGAGCAGTTCTTC.